The 3 T cell receptor beta chains given below trace back to one sample, sequenced in a study of post-analysis software for immune sequencing data. Study results and limitations: In patients, TRBV5-6, TRBV5-1 and TRBV20-1 belonged to 4 or 5 TRBV segments found more frequently than in controls.

The TCR beta cDNA libraries carried unique molecular identifiers. MiXCR, run by TCRdb on the PCR reads, gives a single entry per CDR3 protein. The sample has a few hundred thousand distinct CDR3 sequences; roughly 36% are singletons. No cognate antigen is known for these TCRs. The specimen sequenced was blood. These receptors all come from a girl aged 10-17 years with multiple sclerosis.

The chain joins TRBV6-2 or TRBV6-3 to TRBJ2-6; D gene unclear. The CDR3 consists of 13 residues. Germline V CDR1 and CDR2: MNHEY, SVGEGT. V was cut by 5 bases and J by 5 bases, with 7 bases left in between. CDR3 residues: CASSVGWANVLTF. DNA for the CDR3: TGTGCCAGCAGTGTTGGGTGGGCCAACGTCCTGACTTTC.

At least ten counts were recorded for this clonotype. This chain connects TRBV6-5 to TRBJ2-7, with D tentatively TRBD1 (6 bases). Deletions cut 7 bases from V and 4 bases from J, with 17 bases between. Germline V gene data show CDR1 as MNHEY and CDR2 as SVGAGI. The CDR3 is made up of 14 amino acids. The CDR3 reads CASKGQNPPYEQYF. The CDR3 DNA sequence: TGTGCCAGCAAGGGACAAAACCCTCCTTACGAGCAGTACTTC.

This clonotype was seen more than once but under ten times. The chain recombines TRBV20-1 with TRBJ2-6; tentative D call: TRBD2 (7 bases). Germline V gene lookup returns CDR1 DFQATT and CDR2 SNEGSKA (reference sequence). This CDR3 comprises 16 residues. Trimming cost V 3 bases and J 0 bases, with 12 bases left between them. The CDR3 protein is CSARRGGVSGANVLTF. The CDR3 nucleotides are TGCAGTGCTAGGAGGGGGGGAGTCTCTGGGGCCAACGTCCTGACTTTC.